These T cell receptor beta chains were read from a single sample in a study of T cell repertoires in cytomegalovirus infection. One entry per CDR3 protein, called by TCRdb with MiXCR from the reads. Here the sample spans around 100,000 distinct CDR3 sequences, about 33% being singletons. For these TCRs, the target antigens are not known. This specimen consisted of CD8+ T cells from cultured PBMCs, obtained from culture after CMV antigen stimulation. These receptors were collected from a human donor in good health (CMV status not recorded). Some clones in this sample may be carry-over from other donors' samples. Both conserved end residues are part of each CDR3. Each record gives: J gene, clone size, D gene, V gene, CDR3 DNA, CDR3 protein. The D gene is left open where the match is weak. Clone size is given for some rows only: seen once, a few or many times, or a class if the clone is expanded.

J: TRBJ2-7; size: few; D: TRBD1; V: TRBV23-1; DNA: TGCGCCAGCAGTCTTAGACAGGGGAGGTCCTACGAGCAGTACTTC; CDR3: CASSLRQGRSYEQYF
J: TRBJ2-7; size: few; D: .; V: TRBV28; DNA: TGTGCCAGCAGTCCCCGTGGGGGCCACCGAATCCCCTCCTACGAGCAGTACTTC; CDR3: CASSPRGGHRIPSYEQYF
J: TRBJ2-1; size: .; D: .; V: TRBV5-1; DNA: TGCGCCAGCACCTCGGGAGGGACAGGGCCCTACAATGAGCAGTTCTTC; CDR3: CASTSGGTGPYNEQFF
J: TRBJ2-1; size: few; D: .; V: TRBV18; DNA: TGTGCCAGCTCACCACTCTTTGCTAGCTCCTACAATGAGCAGTTCTTC; CDR3: CASSPLFASSYNEQFF
J: TRBJ1-4; size: .; D: .; V: TRBV6-6; DNA: TGTGCCAGCACCGAATGGACTAATGAAAAACTGTTTTTT; CDR3: CASTEWTNEKLFF
J: TRBJ2-7; size: .; D: .; V: TRBV14; DNA: TGTGCCAGCAGCCAAGACTGGACGGCTGTTAACGAGCAGTACTTC; CDR3: CASSQDWTAVNEQYF
J: TRBJ2-4; size: .; D: .; V: TRBV5-5; DNA: TGTGCCAGCAGCGGGGTCCACACCGGGAACATTCAGTACTTC; CDR3: CASSGVHTGNIQYF
J: TRBJ1-5; size: few; D: TRBD1; V: TRBV7-2; DNA: TGTGCCAGCAGCTTAGATATCCGCTCAGGGGGTCAGCCCCAGCATTTT; CDR3: CASSLDIRSGGQPQHF
J: TRBJ2-3; size: .; D: TRBD2; V: TRBV28; DNA: TGTGCCAGCAGTTTCGGCCTAGCGGGGGGTCCCAGTACAGATACGCAGTATTTT; CDR3: CASSFGLAGGPSTDTQYF
J: TRBJ2-1; size: few; D: .; V: TRBV6-1; DNA: TGTGCCAGTTCCGGGGGCTCCTACAATGAGCAGTTCTTC; CDR3: CASSGGSYNEQFF
J: TRBJ2-1; size: .; D: TRBD1; V: TRBV20-1; DNA: TGCAGTGCTAGGGACAGGGCCGCCTACAATGAGCAGTTCTTC; CDR3: CSARDRAAYNEQFF
J: TRBJ2-5; size: .; D: .; V: TRBV6-5; DNA: TGTGCCAGCAGTTTGGGGACGTGGGAGACCCAGTACTTC; CDR3: CASSLGTWETQYF
J: TRBJ2-7; size: .; D: TRBD2; V: TRBV2; DNA: TGTGCCAGCACAGGGACTAGCGGGGACTCCTACGAGCAGTACTTC; CDR3: CASTGTSGDSYEQYF
J: TRBJ1-1; size: .; D: .; V: TRBV7-4; DNA: TGTGCCAGCTTCCCGGGGGGCAGAGACACTGAAGCTTTCTTT; CDR3: CASFPGGRDTEAFF
J: TRBJ1-3; size: .; D: .; V: TRBV6-1; DNA: TGTGCCAGCAGTGGCGGACAGAACACCATATATTTT; CDR3: CASSGGQNTIYF
J: TRBJ2-3; size: .; D: TRBD1; V: TRBV20-1; DNA: TGCAGTGCTAGAGATAGTCCAGGACAGGGGACAGATACGCAGTATTTT; CDR3: CSARDSPGQGTDTQYF
J: TRBJ2-5; size: once; D: TRBD2; V: TRBV6-6; DNA: TGTGCCAGCAGTTACCTGGTAGCGGGGGTGGAGACCCAGTACTTC; CDR3: CASSYLVAGVETQYF
J: TRBJ1-2; size: few; D: .; V: TRBV7-2; DNA: TGTGCCAGCAGCTTAGGGGGGTCTGGCTATGGCTACACCTTC; CDR3: CASSLGGSGYGYTF
J: TRBJ1-1; size: .; D: TRBD1; V: TRBV5-5; DNA: TGTGCCAGCAGTCTCCGGAGACAGGGGGACACTGAAGCTTTCTTT; CDR3: CASSLRRQGDTEAFF
J: TRBJ2-7; size: few; D: TRBD1; V: TRBV4-1; DNA: TGCGCCAGCAGCCAAGCTCCTCCCGGGACAGGAGTTGGCTACGAGCAGTACTTC; CDR3: CASSQAPPGTGVGYEQYF
J: TRBJ1-2; size: many; D: .; V: TRBV7-9; DNA: TGTGCCAGCAGCGCCAACTTACGACGAAACAGTAGAGCTAACTATGGCTACACCTTC; CDR3: CASSANLRRNSRANYGYTF
J: TRBJ2-7; size: .; D: .; V: TRBV20-1; DNA: TGCAGTGCTAGCCCGAATTGGGACTCCTACGAGCAGTACTTC; CDR3: CSASPNWDSYEQYF
J: TRBJ2-1; size: .; D: .; V: TRBV28; DNA: TGTGCCAGCAGTGCATTAGATAGCAACCATGCCCAGCACTTC; CDR3: CASSALDSNHAQHF
J: TRBJ2-5; size: many; D: .; V: TRBV28; DNA: TGTGCCAGCAGTTTAACGGGGGATGGCCAAGAGACCCAGTACTTC; CDR3: CASSLTGDGQETQYF
J: TRBJ2-1; size: .; D: TRBD1; V: TRBV7-2; DNA: TGTGCCAGCAGCGGCCGGGACAGCGATTACAATGAGCAGTTCTTC; CDR3: CASSGRDSDYNEQFF
J: TRBJ1-1; size: few; D: .; V: TRBV28; DNA: TGTGCCAGCAGCTTCCAGTTTCGGGGCTACACTGAAGCTTTCTTT; CDR3: CASSFQFRGYTEAFF
J: TRBJ1-3; size: once; D: .; V: TRBV27; DNA: TGTGCCAGCAGTTTATCGGGTAGCTCTGGAAACACCATATATTTT; CDR3: CASSLSGSSGNTIYF
J: TRBJ1-2; size: .; D: .; V: TRBV13; DNA: TGTGCCAGCAGCCGCGGATCCTTTGGTGCCGGCTACACCTTC; CDR3: CASSRGSFGAGYTF
J: TRBJ1-5; size: .; D: .; V: TRBV9; DNA: TGTGCCAGCCCTGGGGGTGGAAATCAGCCCCAGCATTTT; CDR3: CASPGGGNQPQHF
J: TRBJ1-2; size: few; D: .; V: TRBV5-1; DNA: TGCGCCAGCAGCGATCCCTTACAGGGTAACTATGGCTACACCTTC; CDR3: CASSDPLQGNYGYTF
J: TRBJ2-1; size: few; D: TRBD2; V: TRBV12-3/TRBV12-4; DNA: TGTGCCAGCAGCTTAGCGGGGGGTAGGGGTAATGAGCAGTTCTTC; CDR3: CASSLAGGRGNEQFF
J: TRBJ1-1; size: few; D: .; V: TRBV4-1; DNA: TGCGCCAGCAGCCCCCCGGGGAGTCTCGAAGCTTTCTTT; CDR3: CASSPPGSLEAFF
J: TRBJ1-3; size: .; D: .; V: TRBV27; DNA: TGTGCCAGCAGTGAATTTTCCCGAGGGCACACCATATATTTT; CDR3: CASSEFSRGHTIYF
J: TRBJ1-2; size: .; D: .; V: TRBV6-2/TRBV6-3; DNA: TGTGCCAGCAGTATTTACAGCGACCGGCAGCGTACCTTC; CDR3: CASSIYSDRQRTF